Below, 32 T cell receptor beta chains from the same sample are listed, as sequenced in a study of PD-L1 blockade in urothelial cancer. Libraries were prepared by immunoSEQ multiplex PCR; TCRdb keeps only in-frame clonotypes and omits some of them. The sample has approximately 94,000 clones, 87% seen once. Documented time point: pretreatment peripheral blood. The source material was PBMCs, sampled around atezolizumab (anti-PD-L1) treatment. The origin of the receptors is a man aged 55 to 70 with urothelial cancer.

The chain links TRBV28 to TRBJ2-3; D is possibly TRBD2 (6 bases). This CDR3 is built from 14 residues. Trimming left V 3 bases short and J 3 bases short, with 10 bases between. CDR1 MDHEN and CDR2 SYDVKM come from the germline V gene. CDR3 nucleotide sequence: TGTGCCAGCAGTTTCGGGACTGGAACAGATACGCAGTATTTT. Its protein product is CASSFGTGTDTQYF.

This sequence joins TRBV19 and TRBJ1-2; D ambiguous. Trimming left V 7 bases short and J 4 bases short, with 19 bases between. The CDR3 covers 15 residues. Germline V gene sequence: CDR1 LNHDA, CDR2 SQIVND (reference sequence). The CDR3 DNA follows: TGTGCCAGTAACTCGTGGGAGGCTTCTGGCTATGGCTACACCTTC. Translated: CASNSWEASGYGYTF.

The chain links TRBV7-7 to TRBJ2-3; 13 positions match TRBD2. V shed 5 bases, J shed 6 bases, and the junction held 2 bases outside the gene matches. Germline assignment: CDR1 SSHAT and CDR2 FNYEAQ (reference sequence). This CDR3 spans 14 amino acids. The DNA of the CDR3 is TGTGCCAGCAGCCTGACTAGCGGGGGGGATACGCAGTATTTT. This translates into CASSLTSGGDTQYF. Using reference TRBV7-7 and TRBJ2-3 for the parts outside the CDR3, the full variable domain is GAGVSQSPRYKVTKRGQDVTLRCDPISSHATLYWYQQALGQGPEFLTYFNYEAQPDKSGLPSDRFSAERPEGSISTLTIQRTEQRDSAMYRCASSLTSGGDTQYFGPGTRLTVL.

A few counts support this clone. The chain has TRBV5-1 and TRBJ2-5, with 13 bases aligning to TRBD2. Unmatched junction bases numbered 10, after V lost 4 bases and J lost 1 base. CDR3 size: 18 residues. Looked up from germline, CDR1 is SGHRS and CDR2 is YFSETQ. The CDR3 spells CASSPGTSGNPLQETQYF. CDR3 sequence (DNA): TGCGCCAGCAGCCCCGGGACTAGCGGGAATCCCCTCCAAGAGACCCAGTACTTC.

The rearrangement uses TRBV6-5 and TRBJ2-1; weak D call: TRBD1 (6 bases). Germline CDR1 MNHEY, CDR2 SVGAGI. Trimming removed 4 bases at V and 6 bases at J, with 13 bases between. This CDR3 spans 14 amino acids. CDR3 DNA: TGTGCCAGCAGTTGGGACCACAGGGCCAATGAGCAGTTCTTC. It encodes CASSWDHRANEQFF.

The gene calls are TRBV2 and TRBJ2-2; no clear D. V was trimmed by 5 bases and J by 2 bases, leaving 6 bases between them. The CDR3 loop spans 13 amino acids. Germline loops: CDR1 SNHLY, CDR2 FYNNEI. DNA of the CDR3: TGTGCCAGCAGTTTCCAAAACACCGGGGAGCTGTTTTTT. Protein product: CASSFQNTGELFF. Using reference TRBV2 and TRBJ2-2 for the parts outside the CDR3, the full variable domain is EPEVTQTPSHQVTQMGQEVILRCVPISNHLYFYWYRQILGQKVEFLVSFYNNEISEKSEIFDDQFSVERPDGSNFTLKIRSTKLEDSAMYFCASSFQNTGELFFGEGSRLTVL.

The chain combines TRBV5-1 with TRBJ2-1, with 12 nucleotides matching TRBD2. V gave up 0 bases and J gave up 7 bases; unmatched junction bases: 2. The CDR3 length is 15 residues. Germline V gene sequence: CDR1 SGHRS, CDR2 YFSETQ. The CDR3 DNA follows: TGCGCCAGCAGCTTGGACCTAGCGGGGGGGAATGAGCAGTTCTTC. Its protein is CASSLDLAGGNEQFF.

The chain is built from TRBV7-2 and TRBJ2-7; D might be TRBD1 (5 bases). The ends were cut back, 1 base at V and 3 bases at J, with 10 bases in the middle. The CDR3 loop spans 14 amino acids. Germline CDR1 and CDR2: SGHTA and FQGNSA. CDR3 amino acids: CASSLESGLYEQYF. The CDR3 DNA sequence: TGTGCCAGCAGCTTAGAGTCAGGGCTCTACGAGCAGTACTTC.

V gene TRBV14 combines with J gene TRBJ2-7; 7 nucleotides match TRBD1. V shed 6 bases, J shed 3 bases, and the junction held 8 bases outside the gene matches. The germline CDR1 and CDR2 sequences are SGHDN and FVKESK. CDR3 length: 14 amino acids. CDR3 sequence: CASSAIGQDYEQYF. For the CDR3, the DNA is TGTGCCAGCAGTGCGATTGGACAGGACTACGAGCAGTACTTC.

The chain recombines TRBV19 with TRBJ2-7; 8 nucleotides align to TRBD1. V lost 4 bases, J lost 2 bases, and 7 bases stayed unmatched. The germline gives CDR1 LNHDA, CDR2 SQIVND (reference sequence). The CDR3 is 15 residues long. In DNA form, the CDR3 reads TGTGCCAGTAGTACTGGACAGGGACCCGCCTACGAGCAGTACTTC. This translates into CASSTGQGPAYEQYF.

Remarks on this clone: The identical CDR3 is also encoded by other nucleotide sequences in the sample. The rearrangement links TRBV7-2 to TRBJ1-4, with 8 bases that match TRBD1. The CDR3 has 14 residues. Trimming took 2 bases from V and 7 from J; bases not matched to a gene: 3. Germline V gene lookup returns CDR1 SGHTA and CDR2 FQGNSA. DNA for the CDR3: TGTGCCAGCAGCTTACAGGGGGCAGGTGAAAAACTGTTTTTT. Its protein product is CASSLQGAGEKLFF.

The CDR3 loop is CASSSSQGQNYEQYF. CDR3 in DNA: TGCGCCAGCAGCTCAAGTCAGGGACAGAACTACGAGCAGTACTTC. V gene TRBV5-1 combines with J gene TRBJ2-7; TRBD1 agrees at 7 bases. Per germline, CDR1 SGHRS and CDR2 YFSETQ. This CDR3 is built from 15 residues. V lost 3 bases, J lost 3 bases, and 9 bases stayed unmatched.

J is TRBJ2-3 and V is TRBV7-2, with D possibly matching TRBD2 (5 bases). The ends were cut back, 5 bases at V and 6 bases at J, with 15 bases in the middle. Per germline, CDR1 SGHTA and CDR2 FQGNSA. The CDR3 has 14 amino acids. CDR3 protein: CASSRTHLSDTQYF. In DNA, the CDR3 is TGTGCCAGCAGCCGGACTCATCTTTCGGATACGCAGTATTTT.

Here the CDR3 DNA reads TGCGCCAGCAGTAGGACGACAGGAATTGGGGGGACCCAGTACTTC. Its protein is CASSRTTGIGGTQYF. The chain is built from TRBV5-1 and TRBJ2-5; D may be TRBD1 (6 bases). The CDR3 has 15 residues. V lost 5 bases to trimming and J lost 7 bases, with 21 bases between them. The germline CDR1 and CDR2 sequences are SGHRS and YFSETQ.

J is TRBJ2-1 and V is TRBV18; no clear D gene. Germline lookup yields CDR1 KGHSH and CDR2 LQKENI. The germline V and J ends were trimmed by 2 bases and 0 bases, with 5 bases remaining between them. The CDR3 consists of 14 residues. DNA for the CDR3: TGTGCCAGCTCACCAGATAGCTCCTACAATGAGCAGTTCTTC. This gives the protein CASSPDSSYNEQFF.

This CDR3 is CASSLSVRTAIYGYTF. For the CDR3, the DNA is TGTGCCAGCAGCTTAAGCGTACGGACAGCGATCTATGGCTACACCTTC. The chain joins TRBV11-1 to TRBJ1-2; D may be TRBD1 (6 bases). Germline CDR1 and CDR2: SGHAT and FQDESV (reference sequence). V shed 2 bases and J shed 4 bases, with 17 bases lying between them. This CDR3 comprises 16 residues.

This clone has a handful of counts. The CDR3 is CASRRDRANYGYTF. In nucleotides, the CDR3 is TGTGCCAGCAGGAGGGACAGAGCTAACTATGGCTACACCTTC. The V and J genes are TRBV2 and TRBJ1-2; 7 bases are shared with TRBD1. This CDR3 comprises 14 residues. Germline trimming cut 6 bases from V and 0 bases from J; bases unmatched to any gene: 4. From germline, CDR1 is SNHLY and CDR2 FYNNEI.

The chain has TRBV18 and TRBJ2-3; D is perhaps TRBD1 (6 bases). The germline CDR1 and CDR2 sequences are KGHSH and LQKENI. The ends were cut back, 6 bases at V and 2 bases at J, with 18 bases in the middle. The length of the CDR3 is 16 residues. Written as DNA, the CDR3 is TGTGCCAGCTCGTGGACAGATTCGGGGCCCACAGATACGCAGTATTTT. Translating gives CASSWTDSGPTDTQYF.

The J gene is TRBJ1-3, the V gene TRBV28; 9 positions agree with TRBD1. CDR1 and CDR2 (germline): MDHEN, SYDVKM. The junction had 3 bases not matched to a gene; V was cut back by 6 bases and J by 6 bases. This CDR3 has 13 residues. The CDR3 DNA follows: TGTGCCAGCAGAACAGGGGGCGCAAACACCATATATTTT. Protein sequence: CASRTGGANTIYF.

The chain combines TRBV11-2 with TRBJ2-1; D unclear. The CDR3 totals 13 residues. V was pared by 1 base and J by 6 bases, with 7 bases between. CDR1 and CDR2 (germline): SGHAT, FQNNGV. The CDR3 spells CASSLGLVNEQFF. The CDR3 DNA follows: TGTGCCAGCAGCTTAGGCCTAGTCAATGAGCAGTTCTTC.

The V gene is TRBV7-2, the J gene TRBJ2-5, with TRBD1 matching 11 bases. V dropped 1 base and J dropped 7; count of bases not matched to a gene: 5. Germline V gene sequence: CDR1 SGHTA, CDR2 FQGNSA. CDR3 length equals 15 residues. The CDR3: CASSLEGTGGWTQYF. The DNA for the CDR3 is TGTGCCAGCAGCTTAGAAGGGACAGGGGGTTGGACCCAGTACTTC.

The rearrangement links TRBV7-2 to TRBJ1-6; perhaps TRBD1 as D (5 bases). The CDR3 is 13 amino acids. From germline, CDR1 is SGHTA and CDR2 FQGNSA. Trimming stripped 5 bases from V and 11 bases from J, with 13 bases between. The CDR3, as DNA: TGTGCCAGCAGCCCTAAACCGGGGGCACCCCTCCACTTT. It specifies CASSPKPGAPLHF.

The chain recombines TRBV9 with TRBJ2-1, with D perhaps matching TRBD1 (5 bases). V lost 0 bases to trimming and J lost 1 base, with 8 bases between them. Germline-derived CDR1 and CDR2 are SGDLS and YYNGEE. The CDR3 is 15 residues long. The CDR3 coding sequence is TGTGCCAGCAGCGTAGATGGGGCGTCCTACAATGAGCAGTTCTTC. Its protein is CASSVDGASYNEQFF.

The gene calls are TRBV15 and TRBJ2-2, with D perhaps TRBD2 (6 bases). Trimming removed 1 base from V and 2 bases from J, with 14 bases in between. Looked up from germline, CDR1 is LNHNV and CDR2 is YYDKDF (reference sequence). This CDR3 is 17 amino acids long. CDR3 protein: CATSRVMGGRNTGELFF. The CDR3 region has the DNA TGTGCCACCAGCAGAGTCATGGGGGGACGAAACACCGGGGAGCTGTTTTTT. Full variable domain (rest looked up from reference TRBV15 and TRBJ2-2): DAMVIQNPRYQVTQFGKPVTLSCSQTLNHNVMYWYQQKSSQAPKLLFHYYDKDFNNEADTPDNFQSRRPNTSFCFLDIRSPGLGDTAMYLCATSRVMGGRNTGELFFGEGSRLTVL.

The gene calls are TRBV7-3 and TRBJ1-3; 9 nucleotides agree with TRBD1. V was clipped by 2 bases and J by 4 bases; unmatched bases: 3. Per germline, CDR1 SGHTA and CDR2 FQGTGA. The CDR3 totals 15 residues. The CDR3 region is CASSLGTGIGNTIYF. The DNA for the CDR3 is TGTGCCAGCAGCTTAGGGACAGGGATAGGAAACACCATATATTTT.

The chain uses TRBV5-4 and TRBJ1-6; possibly TRBD1 for D (6 bases). With 4 bases removed from V and 10 bases from J, the gap between germline ends came to 18 bases. This CDR3 contains 15 residues. In germline, CDR1 is SGHNT, CDR2 YYREEE (reference sequence). In DNA form, the CDR3 reads TGTGCCAGCAGCCGTCGGGCAGGGGATGTCTCACCCCTCCACTTT. This translates into CASSRRAGDVSPLHF. Together with reference TRBV5-4 and TRBJ1-6, the CDR3 gives the full variable domain: ETGVTQSPTHLIKTRGQQVTLRCSSQSGHNTVSWYQQALGQGPQFIFQYYREEENGRGNFPPRFSGLQFPNYSSELNVNALELDDSALYLCASSRRAGDVSPLHFGNGTRLTVT.

This chain uses TRBV6-6 with TRBJ2-1; D possibly corresponds to TRBD2 (6 bases). The V end lost 2 bases, the J end lost 9 bases, and 20 bases lay between the germline ends. CDR1 and CDR2 (germline): MNHNY, SVGAGI (reference sequence). CDR3 size: 16 residues. CDR3 DNA: TGTGCCAGCAGTTACCTCCGGACTAACCCGACGGTTGAGCAGTTCTTC. Amino acid sequence: CASSYLRTNPTVEQFF.

This clone was detected only once. The rearrangement uses TRBV10-2 and TRBJ2-5, with TRBD2 identical over 12 bases. This CDR3 contains 13 residues. Germline assignment: CDR1 WSHSY and CDR2 SAAADI. V lost 6 bases, J lost 5 bases, and 1 base stayed unmatched. CDR3 amino acids: CASRTSGSETQYF. In nucleotides, the CDR3 is TGCGCCAGCAGGACTAGCGGGAGTGAGACCCAGTACTTC.

This chain connects TRBV14 to TRBJ2-5; 9 positions agree with TRBD2. The germline V gene encodes CDR1 SGHDN and CDR2 FVKESK. The CDR3 contains 17 residues. Trimming took 2 bases from V and 4 from J; bases not matched to a gene: 11. The CDR3 DNA reads as TGTGCCAGCAGCCAACCCGTAGCGGGGGCCCGGGGAGAGACCCAGTACTTC. As protein: CASSQPVAGARGETQYF.

The CDR3 DNA is TGTGCCAGCAGGGCAAGCTCTACCGGGAAAAAAGAGACCCAGTACTTC. Translated, it gives CASRASSTGKKETQYF. The chain employs TRBV28 and TRBJ2-5; D perhaps matches TRBD2 (5 bases). The CDR3 length is 16 residues. Per the germline V gene, CDR1 is MDHEN and CDR2 is SYDVKM. The ends were cut back, 6 bases at V and 3 bases at J, with 20 bases in the middle.

This clone appeared once. This chain's CDR3 is CASSLEGSGTSYEQYF. CDR3 bases: TGTGCCAGCAGCTTAGAAGGTAGCGGGACCTCCTACGAGCAGTACTTC. V usage is TRBV11-2 and J usage is TRBJ2-7; 8 bases are a match to TRBD2. CDR1 is SGHAT and CDR2 is FQNNGV in the germline V gene. The CDR3 is 16 residues long. Trimming at V came to 0 bases and at J to 0 bases, leaving 4 bases not matched to a gene.

The gene calls are TRBV7-9 and TRBJ1-5, with 7 bases aligning to TRBD1. Losses at the gene ends were 5 bases for V and 9 bases for J; bases not matched to a gene: 16. The CDR3 consists of 16 residues. Germline CDR1 and CDR2: SEHNR and FQNEAQ (reference sequence). The DNA of the CDR3 is TGTGCCAGCAGCGAAGAAGGGGGCGAGTTTCGTGGGCCCCAGCATTTT. This encodes CASSEEGGEFRGPQHF. Based on the CDR3 plus reference TRBV7-9 and TRBJ1-5, the full variable domain is DTGVSQNPRHKITKRGQNVTFRCDPISEHNRLYWYRQTLGQGPEFLTYFQNEAQLEKSRLLSDRFSAERPKGSFSTLEIQRTEQGDSAMYLCASSEEGGEFRGPQHFGDGTRLSIL.